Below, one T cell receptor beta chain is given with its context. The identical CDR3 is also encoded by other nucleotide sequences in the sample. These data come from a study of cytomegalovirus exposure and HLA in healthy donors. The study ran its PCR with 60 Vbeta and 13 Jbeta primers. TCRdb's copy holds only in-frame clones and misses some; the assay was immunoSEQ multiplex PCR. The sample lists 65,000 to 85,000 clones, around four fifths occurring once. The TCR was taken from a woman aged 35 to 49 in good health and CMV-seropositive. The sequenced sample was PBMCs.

CDR3 sequence reads: CASSPPGGLNEQFF. The CDR3 nucleotides read TGCGCCAGCAGTCCCCCGGGGGGGCTGAATGAGCAGTTCTTC. The rearrangement links TRBV4-1 to TRBJ2-1; TRBD2 matches 8 bases. CDR1 and CDR2 from the germline V gene are MGHRA and YSYEKL. This CDR3 comprises 14 residues. V lost 6 bases, J lost 7 bases, and 8 bases stayed unmatched.